This T cell receptor beta chain was sequenced in a study of CD8 T cells in ankylosing spondylitis. V lost 6 bases, J lost 5 bases, and 11 bases lay in between. The CDR3 sequence is 12 residues long. Germline values: CDR1 KGHSH, CDR2 LQKENI. A quantitative 5'-RACE method, one with molecular barcodes, was used to make TCR beta libraries. TCRdb redid the calling of the 5' RACE reads with MiXCR, one entry per CDR3 protein. This sample has 250,000 to 350,000 distinct CDR3 sequences; less than 25% occur once, and the top ten carry roughly 3.6%. The chain carries TRBV18 and TRBJ2-7, with a weak D call TRBD2 (6 bases). The TCR sequence derives from a female donor with ankylosing spondylitis or in good health (not recorded which). Sequenced sample: blood, either unsorted or a sorted T cell fraction (not recorded which). Here the CDR3 DNA reads TGTGCCAGCTCTATACGCGGGGACGAGCAGTACTTC. Residues: CASSIRGDEQYF.